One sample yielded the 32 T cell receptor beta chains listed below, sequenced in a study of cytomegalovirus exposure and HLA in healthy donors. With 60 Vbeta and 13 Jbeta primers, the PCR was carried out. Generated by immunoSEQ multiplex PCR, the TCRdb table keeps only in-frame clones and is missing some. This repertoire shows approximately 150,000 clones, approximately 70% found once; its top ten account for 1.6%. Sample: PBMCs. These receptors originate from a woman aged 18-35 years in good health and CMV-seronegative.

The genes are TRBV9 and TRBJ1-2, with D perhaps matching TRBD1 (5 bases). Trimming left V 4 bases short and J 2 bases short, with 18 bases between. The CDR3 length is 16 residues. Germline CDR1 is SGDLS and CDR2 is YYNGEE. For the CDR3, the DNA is TGTGCCAGCAGCTCTCAGGGAACCGGCACGAACTATGGCTACACCTTC. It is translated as CASSSQGTGTNYGYTF.

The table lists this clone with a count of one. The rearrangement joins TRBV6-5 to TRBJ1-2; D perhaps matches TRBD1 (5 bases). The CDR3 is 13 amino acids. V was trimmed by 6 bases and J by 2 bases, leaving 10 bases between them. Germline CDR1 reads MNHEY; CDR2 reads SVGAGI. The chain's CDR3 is CASSRAGNYGYTF. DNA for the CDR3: TGTGCCAGCAGCCGGGCAGGGAACTATGGCTACACCTTC.

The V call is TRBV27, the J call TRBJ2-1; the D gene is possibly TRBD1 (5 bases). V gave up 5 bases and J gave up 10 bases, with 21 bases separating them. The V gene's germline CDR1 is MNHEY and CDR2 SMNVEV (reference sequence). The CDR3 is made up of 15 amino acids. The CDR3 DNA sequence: TGTGCCAGCAGTGGTAAAAACAGAGGTACAGGAGAGCAGTTCTTC. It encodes CASSGKNRGTGEQFF.

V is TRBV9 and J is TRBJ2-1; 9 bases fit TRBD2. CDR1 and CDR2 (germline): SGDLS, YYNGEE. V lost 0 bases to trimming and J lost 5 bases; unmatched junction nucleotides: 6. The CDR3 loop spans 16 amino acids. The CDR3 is CASSVEPSGANNEQFF. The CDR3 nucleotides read TGTGCCAGCAGCGTAGAACCTAGCGGGGCAAACAATGAGCAGTTCTTC.

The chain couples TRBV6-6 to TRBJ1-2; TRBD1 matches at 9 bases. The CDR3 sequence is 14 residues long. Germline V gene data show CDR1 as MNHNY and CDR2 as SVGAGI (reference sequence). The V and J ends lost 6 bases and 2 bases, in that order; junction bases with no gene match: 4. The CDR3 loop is CASRGTGTNYGYTF. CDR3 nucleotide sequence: TGTGCCAGCAGGGGGACAGGGACCAACTATGGCTACACCTTC.

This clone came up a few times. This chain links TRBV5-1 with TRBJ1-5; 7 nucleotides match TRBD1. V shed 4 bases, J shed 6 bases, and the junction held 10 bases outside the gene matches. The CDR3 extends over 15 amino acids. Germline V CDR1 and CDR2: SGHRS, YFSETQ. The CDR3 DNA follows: TGCGCCAGCAGCCAGACAGGGTTGTCATTTCAGCCCCAGCATTTT. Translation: CASSQTGLSFQPQHF.

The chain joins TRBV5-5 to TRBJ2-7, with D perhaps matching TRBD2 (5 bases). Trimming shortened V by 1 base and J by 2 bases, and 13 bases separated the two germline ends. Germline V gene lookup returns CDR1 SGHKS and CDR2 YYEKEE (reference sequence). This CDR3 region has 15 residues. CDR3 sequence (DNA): TGTGCCAGCAGCTTGTTGAGGGTAATCCCCTACGAGCAGTACTTC. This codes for CASSLLRVIPYEQYF.

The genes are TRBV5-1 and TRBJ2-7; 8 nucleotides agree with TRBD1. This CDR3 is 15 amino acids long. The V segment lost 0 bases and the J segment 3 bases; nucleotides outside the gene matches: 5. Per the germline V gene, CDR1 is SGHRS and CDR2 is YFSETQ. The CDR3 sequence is CASSLAPGGFYEQYF. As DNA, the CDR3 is TGCGCCAGCAGCTTGGCCCCAGGGGGCTTCTACGAGCAGTACTTC. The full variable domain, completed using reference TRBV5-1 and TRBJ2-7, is KAGVTQTPRYLIKTRGQQVTLSCSPISGHRSVSWYQQTPGQGLQFLFEYFSETQRNKGNFPGRFSGRQFSNSRSEMNVSTLELGDSALYLCASSLAPGGFYEQYFGPGTRLTVT.

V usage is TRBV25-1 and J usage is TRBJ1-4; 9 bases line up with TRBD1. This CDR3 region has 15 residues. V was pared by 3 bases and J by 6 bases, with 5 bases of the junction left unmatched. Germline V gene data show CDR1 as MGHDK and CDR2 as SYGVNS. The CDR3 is CASSDQRTGDEKLFF. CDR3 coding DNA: TGTGCCAGCAGTGACCAGAGGACAGGGGATGAAAAACTGTTTTTT.

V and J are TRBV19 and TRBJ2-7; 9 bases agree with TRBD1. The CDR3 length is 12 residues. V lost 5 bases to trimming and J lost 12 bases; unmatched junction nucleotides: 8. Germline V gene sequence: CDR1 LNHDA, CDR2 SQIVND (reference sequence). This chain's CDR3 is CASSPQDRGLYF. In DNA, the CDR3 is TGTGCCAGTAGTCCCCAGGACAGGGGTCTGTACTTC.

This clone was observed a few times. CDR3: CAILLVQAGHEQFF. In nucleotides, the CDR3 is TGTGCCATCCTCCTAGTACAGGCAGGCCATGAGCAGTTCTTC. V and J are TRBV6-1 and TRBJ2-1, with D possibly matching TRBD1 (5 bases). V dropped 10 bases and J dropped 8 bases, with 21 bases sitting between them. Germline CDR1 reads MNHNS; CDR2 reads SASEGT. The CDR3 sequence is 14 residues long.

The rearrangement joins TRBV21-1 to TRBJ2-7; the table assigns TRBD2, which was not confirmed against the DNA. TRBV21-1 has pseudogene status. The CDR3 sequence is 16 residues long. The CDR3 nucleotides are TGTGCCAGCAGCAAAGGTAGAGGAGCGGTAGCCTGCGAGCAGTACGTC. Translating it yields CASSKGRGAVACEQYV.

Written as DNA, the CDR3 is TGTGCCAGCAGCACCGGAGAGATTAGCAATCAGCCCCAGCATTTT. Amino acid sequence: CASSTGEISNQPQHF. The chain employs TRBV7-8 and TRBJ1-5, with no clear D. Germline assignment: CDR1 SGHVS and CDR2 FQNEAQ. Trimming cost V 5 bases and J 0 bases, with 11 bases left between them. The CDR3 extends over 15 amino acids.

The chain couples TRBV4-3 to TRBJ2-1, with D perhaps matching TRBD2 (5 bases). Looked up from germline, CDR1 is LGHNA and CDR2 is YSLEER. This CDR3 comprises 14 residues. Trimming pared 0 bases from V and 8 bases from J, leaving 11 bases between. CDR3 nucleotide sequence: TGCGCCAGCAGCCAAGAAACGGGATCCTATGAGCAGTTCTTC. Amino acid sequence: CASSQETGSYEQFF.

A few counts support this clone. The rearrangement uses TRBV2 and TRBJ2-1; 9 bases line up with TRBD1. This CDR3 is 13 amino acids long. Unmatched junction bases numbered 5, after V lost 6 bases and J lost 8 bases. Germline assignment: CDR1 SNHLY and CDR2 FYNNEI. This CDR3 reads CASSADRGDEQFF. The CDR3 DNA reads TGTGCCAGCAGCGCGGACAGGGGCGATGAGCAGTTCTTC.

The DNA for the CDR3 is TGTGCCAGCAGCTTAGCACAGGGGGCAGATCAGCCCCAGCATTTT. Amino acid sequence: CASSLAQGADQPQHF. This chain joins TRBV7-2 and TRBJ1-5, with TRBD1 matching over 9 bases. Looked up from germline, CDR1 is SGHTA and CDR2 is FQGNSA. The length of the CDR3 is 15 residues. V lost 0 bases and J lost 5; bases outside the gene matches: 2.

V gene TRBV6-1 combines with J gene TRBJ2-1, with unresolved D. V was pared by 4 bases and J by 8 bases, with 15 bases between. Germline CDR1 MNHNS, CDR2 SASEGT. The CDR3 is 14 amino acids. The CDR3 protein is CASSVPTPSDEQFF. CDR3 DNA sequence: TGTGCCAGCAGTGTTCCCACCCCCAGCGATGAGCAGTTCTTC.

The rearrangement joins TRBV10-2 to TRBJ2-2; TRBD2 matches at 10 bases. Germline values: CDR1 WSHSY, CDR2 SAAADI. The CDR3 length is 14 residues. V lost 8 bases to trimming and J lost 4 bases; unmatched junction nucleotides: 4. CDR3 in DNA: TGCGCCAGCCGACTAGCGGGTGGCACCGGGGAGCTGTTTTTT. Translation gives CASRLAGGTGELFF.

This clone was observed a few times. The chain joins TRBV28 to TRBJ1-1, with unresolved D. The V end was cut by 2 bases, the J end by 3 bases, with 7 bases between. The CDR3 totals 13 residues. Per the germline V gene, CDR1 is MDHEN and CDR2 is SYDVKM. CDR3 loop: CASSLRRDTEAFF. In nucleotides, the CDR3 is TGTGCCAGCAGTTTACGACGGGACACTGAAGCTTTCTTT.

CDR3 sequence: CASSPWGRETQYF. CDR3 sequence (DNA): TGTGCCAGCTCACCATGGGGGCGGGAGACCCAGTACTTC. The rearrangement links TRBV18 to TRBJ2-5; D may be TRBD1 (6 bases). V lost 2 bases to trimming and J lost 5 bases, with 9 bases between them. The CDR3 is 13 amino acids. CDR1 is KGHSH and CDR2 is LQKENI in the germline V gene.

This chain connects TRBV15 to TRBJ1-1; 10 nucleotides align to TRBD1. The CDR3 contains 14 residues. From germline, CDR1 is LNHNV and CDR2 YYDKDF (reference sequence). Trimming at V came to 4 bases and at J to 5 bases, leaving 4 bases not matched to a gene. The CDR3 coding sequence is TGTGCCACCAGCATCCGACAGGGGGCAACTGAAGCTTTCTTT. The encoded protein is CATSIRQGATEAFF.

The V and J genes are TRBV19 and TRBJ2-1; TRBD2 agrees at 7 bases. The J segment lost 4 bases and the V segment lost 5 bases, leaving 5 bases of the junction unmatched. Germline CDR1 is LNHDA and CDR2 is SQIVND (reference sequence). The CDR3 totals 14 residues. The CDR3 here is CASSETSRYNEQFF. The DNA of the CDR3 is TGTGCCAGTAGTGAGACTAGCCGGTACAATGAGCAGTTCTTC. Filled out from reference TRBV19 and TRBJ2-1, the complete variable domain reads DGGITQSPKYLFRKEGQNVTLSCEQNLNHDAMYWYRQDPGQGLRLIYYSQIVNDFQKGDIAEGYSVSREKKESFPLTVTSAQKNPTAFYLCASSETSRYNEQFFGPGTRLTVL.

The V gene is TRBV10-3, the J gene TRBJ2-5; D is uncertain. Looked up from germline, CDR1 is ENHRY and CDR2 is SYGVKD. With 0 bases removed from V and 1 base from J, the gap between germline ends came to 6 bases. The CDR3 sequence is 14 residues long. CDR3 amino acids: CAISESGSQETQYF. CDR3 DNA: TGTGCCATCAGTGAGTCTGGCAGCCAAGAGACCCAGTACTTC.

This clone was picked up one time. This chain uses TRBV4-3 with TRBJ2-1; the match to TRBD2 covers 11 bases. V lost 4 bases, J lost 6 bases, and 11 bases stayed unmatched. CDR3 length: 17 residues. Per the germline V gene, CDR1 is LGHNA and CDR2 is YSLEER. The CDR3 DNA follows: TGCGCCAGCAGCCCTTACCCCACTAGCGGGAGAGGCAATGAGCAGTTCTTC. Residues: CASSPYPTSGRGNEQFF.

The CDR3 protein is CASSPTGGARTEAFF. As DNA, the CDR3 is TGTGCCAGCTCTCCTACAGGGGGCGCGAGAACTGAAGCTTTCTTT. The chain links TRBV13 to TRBJ1-1, with 9 bases lining up with TRBD1. CDR3 length equals 15 residues. V was clipped by 8 bases and J by 5 bases; unmatched bases: 12. Germline V gene data show CDR1 as PRHDT and CDR2 as FYEKMQ (reference sequence).

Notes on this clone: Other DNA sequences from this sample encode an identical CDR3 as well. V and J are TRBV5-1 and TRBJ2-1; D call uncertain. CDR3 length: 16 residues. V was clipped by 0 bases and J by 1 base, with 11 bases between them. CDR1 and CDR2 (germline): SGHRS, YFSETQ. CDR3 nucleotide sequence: TGCGCCAGCAGCTTGGGCCCCTCCGGGTCCTACAATGAGCAGTTCTTC. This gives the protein CASSLGPSGSYNEQFF.

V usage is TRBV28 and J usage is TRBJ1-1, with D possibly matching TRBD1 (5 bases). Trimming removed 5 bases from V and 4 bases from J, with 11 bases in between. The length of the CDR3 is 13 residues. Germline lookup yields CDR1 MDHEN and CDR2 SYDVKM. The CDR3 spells CASSMWGGTEAFF. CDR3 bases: TGTGCCAGCAGTATGTGGGGGGGCACTGAAGCTTTCTTT.

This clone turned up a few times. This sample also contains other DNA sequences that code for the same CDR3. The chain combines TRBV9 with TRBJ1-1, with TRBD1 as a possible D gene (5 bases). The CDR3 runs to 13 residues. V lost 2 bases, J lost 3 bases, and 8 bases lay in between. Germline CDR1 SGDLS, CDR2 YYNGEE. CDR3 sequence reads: CASSVGQDTEAFF. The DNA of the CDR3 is TGTGCCAGCAGCGTCGGACAAGACACTGAAGCTTTCTTT.

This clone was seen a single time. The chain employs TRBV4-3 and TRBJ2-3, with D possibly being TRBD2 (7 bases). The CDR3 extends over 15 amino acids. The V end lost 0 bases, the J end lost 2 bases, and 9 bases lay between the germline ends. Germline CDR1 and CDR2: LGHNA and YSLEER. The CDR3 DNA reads TGCGCCAGCAGCCAAGAGCGGGGGCCCACAGATACGCAGTATTTT. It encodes CASSQERGPTDTQYF.

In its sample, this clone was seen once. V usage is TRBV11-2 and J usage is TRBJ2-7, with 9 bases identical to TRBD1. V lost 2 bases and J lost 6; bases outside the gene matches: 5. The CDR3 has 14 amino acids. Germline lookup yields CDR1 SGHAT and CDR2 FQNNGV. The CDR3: CASSLSDRGFEQYV. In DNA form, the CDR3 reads TGTGCCAGCAGCTTATCGGACAGGGGTTTCGAGCAGTACGTC.

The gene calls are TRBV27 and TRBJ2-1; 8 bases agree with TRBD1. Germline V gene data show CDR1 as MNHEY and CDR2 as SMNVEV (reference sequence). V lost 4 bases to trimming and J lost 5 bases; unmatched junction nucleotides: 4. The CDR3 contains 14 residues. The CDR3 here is CASSWSRGHNEQFF. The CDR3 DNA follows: TGTGCCAGCAGTTGGAGCAGGGGGCACAATGAGCAGTTCTTC.

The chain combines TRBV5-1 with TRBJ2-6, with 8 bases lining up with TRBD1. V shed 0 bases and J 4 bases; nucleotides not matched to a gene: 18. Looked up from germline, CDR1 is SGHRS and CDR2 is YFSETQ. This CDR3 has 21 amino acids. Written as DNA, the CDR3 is TGCGCCAGCAGCTTGGAGTGGCCACTAAGAACAGGGGGTCCCGGGGCCAACGTCCTGACTTTC. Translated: CASSLEWPLRTGGPGANVLTF. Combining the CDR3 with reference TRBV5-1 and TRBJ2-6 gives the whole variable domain KAGVTQTPRYLIKTRGQQVTLSCSPISGHRSVSWYQQTPGQGLQFLFEYFSETQRNKGNFPGRFSGRQFSNSRSEMNVSTLELGDSALYLCASSLEWPLRTGGPGANVLTFGAGSRLTVL.